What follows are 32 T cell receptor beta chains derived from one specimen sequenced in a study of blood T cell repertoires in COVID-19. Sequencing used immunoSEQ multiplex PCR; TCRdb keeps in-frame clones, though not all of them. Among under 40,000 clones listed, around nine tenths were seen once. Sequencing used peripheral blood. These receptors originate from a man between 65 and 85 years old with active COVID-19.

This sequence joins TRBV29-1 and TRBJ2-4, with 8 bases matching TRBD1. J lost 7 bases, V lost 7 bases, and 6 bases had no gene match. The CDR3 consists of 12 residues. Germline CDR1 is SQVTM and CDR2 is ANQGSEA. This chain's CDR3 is CSAWTGWNIQYF. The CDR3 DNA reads TGCAGCGCCTGGACAGGGTGGAACATTCAGTACTTC.

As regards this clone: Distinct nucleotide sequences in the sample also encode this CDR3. The CDR3 DNA reads as TGTGCCAGCAGCCGCGGGACTAGCGGTTTCCAAGAGACCCAGTACTTC. Translating it yields CASSRGTSGFQETQYF. The chain employs TRBV4-2 and TRBJ2-5, with 11 bases identical to TRBD2. J lost 1 base, V lost 4 bases, and 5 bases had no gene match. Germline lookup yields CDR1 LGHNA and CDR2 YNFKEQ. The length of the CDR3 is 16 residues.

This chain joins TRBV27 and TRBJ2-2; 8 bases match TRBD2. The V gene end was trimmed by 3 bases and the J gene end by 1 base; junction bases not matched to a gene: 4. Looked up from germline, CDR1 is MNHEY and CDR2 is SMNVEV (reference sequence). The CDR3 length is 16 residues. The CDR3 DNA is TGTGCCAGCAGTTTGCTGGCGGGGGGGAACACCGGGGAGCTGTTTTTT. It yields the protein CASSLLAGGNTGELFF.

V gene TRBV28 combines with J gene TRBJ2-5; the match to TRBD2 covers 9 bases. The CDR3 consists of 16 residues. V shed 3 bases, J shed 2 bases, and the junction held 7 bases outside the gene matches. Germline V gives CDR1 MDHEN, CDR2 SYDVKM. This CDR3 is CASSFARAGGQETQYF. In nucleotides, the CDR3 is TGTGCCAGCAGTTTTGCCCGAGCGGGGGGTCAAGAGACCCAGTACTTC.

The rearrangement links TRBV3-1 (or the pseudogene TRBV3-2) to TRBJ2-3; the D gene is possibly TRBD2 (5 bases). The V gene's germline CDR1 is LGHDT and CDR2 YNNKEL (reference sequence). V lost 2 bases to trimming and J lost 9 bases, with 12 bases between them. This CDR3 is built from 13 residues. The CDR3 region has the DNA TGTGCCAGCAGCCAACTTAGCGCAGGAACGCAGTATTTT. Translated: CASSQLSAGTQYF.

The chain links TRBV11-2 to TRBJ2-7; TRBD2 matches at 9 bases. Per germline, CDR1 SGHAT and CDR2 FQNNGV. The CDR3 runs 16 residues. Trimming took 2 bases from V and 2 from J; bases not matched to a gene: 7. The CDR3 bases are TGTGCCAGCAGCTTATGGGCAGCGGGAGGAACCTACGAGCAGTACTTC. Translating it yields CASSLWAAGGTYEQYF. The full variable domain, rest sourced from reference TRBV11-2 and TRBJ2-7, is EAGVAQSPRYKIIEKRQSVAFWCNPISGHATLYWYQQILGQGPKLLIQFQNNGVVDDSQLPKDRFSAERLKGVDSTLKIQPAKLEDSAVYLCASSLWAAGGTYEQYFGPGTRLTVT.

The CDR3 nucleotides are TGTGCCAGTAGTATAGGGACAGCTAACTATGGCTACACCTTC. Protein: CASSIGTANYGYTF. The chain carries TRBV19 and TRBJ1-2, with a weak D call TRBD1 (6 bases). The germline V gene encodes CDR1 LNHDA and CDR2 SQIVND (reference sequence). V was cut by 1 base and J by 0 bases, with 6 bases left in between. This CDR3 has 14 residues.

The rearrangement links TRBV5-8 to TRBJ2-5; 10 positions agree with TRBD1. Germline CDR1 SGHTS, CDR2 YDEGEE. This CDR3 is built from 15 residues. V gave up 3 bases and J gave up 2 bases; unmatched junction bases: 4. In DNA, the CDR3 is TGTGCCAGCAGCTATCCGGGACAGGGGCAAGAGACCCAGTACTTC. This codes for CASSYPGQGQETQYF.

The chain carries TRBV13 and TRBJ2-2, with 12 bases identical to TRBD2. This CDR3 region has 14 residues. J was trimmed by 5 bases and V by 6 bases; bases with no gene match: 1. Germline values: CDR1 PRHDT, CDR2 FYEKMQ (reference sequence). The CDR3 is CASRTSGRTGELFF. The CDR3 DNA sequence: TGTGCCAGCAGGACTAGCGGGAGAACCGGGGAGCTGTTTTTT.

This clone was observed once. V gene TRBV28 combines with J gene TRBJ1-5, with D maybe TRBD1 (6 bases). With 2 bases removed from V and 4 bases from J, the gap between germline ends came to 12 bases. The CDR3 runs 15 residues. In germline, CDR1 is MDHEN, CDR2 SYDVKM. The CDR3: CASSLPTGRNQPQHF. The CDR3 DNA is TGTGCCAGCAGTTTACCAACAGGGCGGAATCAGCCCCAGCATTTT.

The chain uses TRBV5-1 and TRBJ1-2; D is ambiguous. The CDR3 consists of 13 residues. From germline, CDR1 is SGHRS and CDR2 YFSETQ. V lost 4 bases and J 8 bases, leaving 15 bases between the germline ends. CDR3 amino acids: CASSQQPGIGYTF. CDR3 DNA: TGCGCCAGCAGCCAGCAGCCGGGGATAGGCTACACCTTC.

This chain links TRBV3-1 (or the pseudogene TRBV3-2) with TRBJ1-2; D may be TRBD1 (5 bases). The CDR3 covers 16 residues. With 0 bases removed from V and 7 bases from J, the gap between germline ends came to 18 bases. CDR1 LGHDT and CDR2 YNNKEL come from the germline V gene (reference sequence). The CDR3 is CASSQEGAGSTGGYTF. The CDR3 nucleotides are TGTGCCAGCAGCCAAGAAGGGGCAGGCTCTACGGGTGGCTACACCTTC.

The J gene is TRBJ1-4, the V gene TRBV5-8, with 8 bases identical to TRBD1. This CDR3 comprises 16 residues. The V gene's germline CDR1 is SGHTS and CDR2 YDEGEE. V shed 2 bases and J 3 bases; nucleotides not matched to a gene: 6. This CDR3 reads CASSFGTGVANEKLFF. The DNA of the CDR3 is TGTGCCAGCAGCTTCGGGACAGGCGTAGCTAATGAAAAACTGTTTTTT. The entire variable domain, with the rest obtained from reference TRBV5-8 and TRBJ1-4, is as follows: EAGVTQSPTHLIKTRGQQATLRCSPISGHTSVYWYQQALGLGLQFLLWYDEGEERNRGNFPPRFSGRQFPNYSSELNVNALELEDSALYLCASSFGTGVANEKLFFGSGTQLSVL.

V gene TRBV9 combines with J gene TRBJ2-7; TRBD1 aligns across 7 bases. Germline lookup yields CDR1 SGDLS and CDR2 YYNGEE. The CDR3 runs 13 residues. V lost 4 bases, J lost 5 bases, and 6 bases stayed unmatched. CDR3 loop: CASSQWQGDEQYF. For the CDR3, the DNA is TGTGCCAGCAGCCAGTGGCAGGGGGACGAGCAGTACTTC.

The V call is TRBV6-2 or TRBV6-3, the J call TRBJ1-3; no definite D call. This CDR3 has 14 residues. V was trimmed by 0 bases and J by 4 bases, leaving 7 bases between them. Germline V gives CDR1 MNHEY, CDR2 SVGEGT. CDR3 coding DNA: TGTGCCAGCAGTTACTCCGGAGGGGGAAACACCATATATTTT. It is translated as CASSYSGGGNTIYF.

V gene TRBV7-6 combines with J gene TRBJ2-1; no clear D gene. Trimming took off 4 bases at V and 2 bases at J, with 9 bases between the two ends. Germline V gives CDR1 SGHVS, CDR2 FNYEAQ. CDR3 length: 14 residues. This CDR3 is CASSSSRAYNEQFF. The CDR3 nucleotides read TGTGCCAGCAGCTCTAGTCGGGCCTACAATGAGCAGTTCTTC. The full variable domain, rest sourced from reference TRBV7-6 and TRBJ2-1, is GAGVSQSPRYKVTKRGQDVALRCDPISGHVSLYWYRQALGQGPEFLTYFNYEAQQDKSGLPNDRFSAERPEGSISTLTIQRTEQRDSAMYRCASSSSRAYNEQFFGPGTRLTVL.

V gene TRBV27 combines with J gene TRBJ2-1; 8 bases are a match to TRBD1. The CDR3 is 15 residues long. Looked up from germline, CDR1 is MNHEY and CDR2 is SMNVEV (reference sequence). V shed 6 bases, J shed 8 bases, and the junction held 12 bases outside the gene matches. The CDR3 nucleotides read TGTGCCAGCAGCCAGACAGGGGTGCATAGCGATGAGCAGTTCTTC. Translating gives CASSQTGVHSDEQFF.

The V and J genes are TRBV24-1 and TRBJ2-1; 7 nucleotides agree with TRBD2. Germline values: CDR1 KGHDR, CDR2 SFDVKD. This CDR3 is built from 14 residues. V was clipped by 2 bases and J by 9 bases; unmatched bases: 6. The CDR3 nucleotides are TGTGCCACCAGTGATTACGCCGGGGAGGGTGAGCAGTTCTTC. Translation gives CATSDYAGEGEQFF.

The CDR3 loop is CATSRDPTGNTEAFF. The CDR3 region has the DNA TGTGCCACCAGCAGAGACCCGACAGGGAACACTGAAGCTTTCTTT. The V call is TRBV15, the J call TRBJ1-1; D may be TRBD1 (6 bases). V was pared by 0 bases and J by 1 base, with 9 bases between. Per germline, CDR1 LNHNV and CDR2 YYDKDF (reference sequence). There are 15 residues in the CDR3. Full variable domain (missing parts from reference TRBV15 and TRBJ1-1): DAMVIQNPRYQVTQFGKPVTLSCSQTLNHNVMYWYQQKSSQAPKLLFHYYDKDFNNEADTPDNFQSRRPNTSFCFLDIRSPGLGDTAMYLCATSRDPTGNTEAFFGQGTRLTVV.

CDR3 bases: TGTGCCAGCAGTTTACTCGGAGGGGCACAAGAGACCCAGTACTTC. Translating gives CASSLLGGAQETQYF. This chain connects TRBV27 to TRBJ2-5, with D possibly matching TRBD2 (6 bases). The CDR3 is made up of 15 amino acids. Germline CDR1 is MNHEY and CDR2 is SMNVEV (reference sequence). Trimming took 2 bases from V and 2 from J, leaving 12 bases between them.

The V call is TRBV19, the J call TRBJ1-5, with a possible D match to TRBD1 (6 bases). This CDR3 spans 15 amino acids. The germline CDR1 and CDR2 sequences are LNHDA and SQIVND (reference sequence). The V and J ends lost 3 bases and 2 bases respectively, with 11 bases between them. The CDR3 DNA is TGTGCCAGTAGTATGAGGGGGTATGGCAATCAGCCCCAGCATTTT. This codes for CASSMRGYGNQPQHF.

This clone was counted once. In DNA, the CDR3 is TGTGCCAGCAGTTCGGGACTAGCGGGAGCCTACGAGCAGTACTTC. It codes for CASSSGLAGAYEQYF. V gene TRBV27 combines with J gene TRBJ2-7; TRBD2 matches 14 bases. Trimming at V came to 4 bases and at J to 2 bases, leaving 1 base not matched to a gene. Looked up from germline, CDR1 is MNHEY and CDR2 is SMNVEV (reference sequence). This CDR3 comprises 15 residues.

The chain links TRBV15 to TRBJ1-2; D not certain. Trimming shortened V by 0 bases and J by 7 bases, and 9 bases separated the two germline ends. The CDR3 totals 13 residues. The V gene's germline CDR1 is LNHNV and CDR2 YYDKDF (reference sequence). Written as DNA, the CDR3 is TGTGCCACCAGCAGAGATTATTCGTTTGGCTACACCTTC. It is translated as CATSRDYSFGYTF.

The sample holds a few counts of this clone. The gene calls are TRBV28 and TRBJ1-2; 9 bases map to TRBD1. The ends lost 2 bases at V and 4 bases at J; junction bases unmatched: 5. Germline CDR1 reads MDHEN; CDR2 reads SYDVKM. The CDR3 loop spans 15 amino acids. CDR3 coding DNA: TGTGCCAGCAGTTTAGGGGACAGGGTATTCTATGGCTACACCTTC. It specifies CASSLGDRVFYGYTF.

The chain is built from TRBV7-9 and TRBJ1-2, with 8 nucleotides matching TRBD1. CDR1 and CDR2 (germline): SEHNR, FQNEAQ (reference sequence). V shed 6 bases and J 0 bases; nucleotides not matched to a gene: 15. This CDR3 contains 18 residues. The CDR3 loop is CASSLRQGKGVSNYGYTF. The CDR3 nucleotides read TGTGCCAGCAGTTTACGACAGGGGAAAGGAGTCTCTAACTATGGCTACACCTTC.

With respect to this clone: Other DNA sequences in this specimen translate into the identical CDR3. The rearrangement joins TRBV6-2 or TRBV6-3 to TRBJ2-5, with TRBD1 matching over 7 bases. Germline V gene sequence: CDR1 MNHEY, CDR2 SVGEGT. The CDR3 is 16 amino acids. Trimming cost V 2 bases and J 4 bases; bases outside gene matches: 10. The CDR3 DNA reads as TGTGCCAGCAGTTACAAAAGGGGGCCATCGGGAGAGACCCAGTACTTC. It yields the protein CASSYKRGPSGETQYF.

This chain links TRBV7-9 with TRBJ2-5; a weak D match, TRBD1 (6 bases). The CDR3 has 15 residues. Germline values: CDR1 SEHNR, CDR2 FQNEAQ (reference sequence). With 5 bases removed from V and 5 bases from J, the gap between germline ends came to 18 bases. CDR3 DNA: TGTGCCAGCAGCACACAGGGATTCACTTTGGAGACCCAGTACTTC. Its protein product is CASSTQGFTLETQYF.

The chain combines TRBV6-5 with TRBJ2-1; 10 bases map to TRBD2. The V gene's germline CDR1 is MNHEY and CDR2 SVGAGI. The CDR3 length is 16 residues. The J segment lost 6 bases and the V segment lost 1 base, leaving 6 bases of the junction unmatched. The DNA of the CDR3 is TGTGCCAGCAGTTACTTAACTAGCGGGGCATTCAATGAGCAGTTCTTC. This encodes CASSYLTSGAFNEQFF.

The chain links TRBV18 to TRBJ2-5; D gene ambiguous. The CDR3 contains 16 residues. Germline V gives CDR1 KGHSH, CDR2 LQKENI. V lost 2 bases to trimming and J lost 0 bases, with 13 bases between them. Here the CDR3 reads CASSPFLQLNQETQYF. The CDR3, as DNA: TGTGCCAGCTCACCATTCTTACAGCTAAACCAAGAGACCCAGTACTTC.

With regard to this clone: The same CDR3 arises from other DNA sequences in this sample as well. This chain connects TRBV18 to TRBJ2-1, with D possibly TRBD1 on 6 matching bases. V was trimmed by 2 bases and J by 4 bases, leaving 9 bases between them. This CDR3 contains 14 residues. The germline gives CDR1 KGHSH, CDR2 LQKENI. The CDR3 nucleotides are TGTGCCAGCTCACCAGACAGGAAGTACAATGAGCAGTTCTTC. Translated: CASSPDRKYNEQFF.

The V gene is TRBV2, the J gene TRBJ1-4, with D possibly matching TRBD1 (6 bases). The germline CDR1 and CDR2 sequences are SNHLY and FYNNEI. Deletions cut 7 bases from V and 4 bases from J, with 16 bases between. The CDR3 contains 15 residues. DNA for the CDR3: TGTGCCAGCAACAATAGAGGGGGTCTTAATGAAAAACTGTTTTTT. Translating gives CASNNRGGLNEKLFF.

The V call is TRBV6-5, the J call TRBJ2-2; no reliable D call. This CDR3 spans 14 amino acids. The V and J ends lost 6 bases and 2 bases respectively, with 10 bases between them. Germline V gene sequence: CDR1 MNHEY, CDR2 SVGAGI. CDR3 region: CASRITINTGELFF. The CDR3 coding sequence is TGTGCCAGCAGAATAACTATTAACACCGGGGAGCTGTTTTTT.